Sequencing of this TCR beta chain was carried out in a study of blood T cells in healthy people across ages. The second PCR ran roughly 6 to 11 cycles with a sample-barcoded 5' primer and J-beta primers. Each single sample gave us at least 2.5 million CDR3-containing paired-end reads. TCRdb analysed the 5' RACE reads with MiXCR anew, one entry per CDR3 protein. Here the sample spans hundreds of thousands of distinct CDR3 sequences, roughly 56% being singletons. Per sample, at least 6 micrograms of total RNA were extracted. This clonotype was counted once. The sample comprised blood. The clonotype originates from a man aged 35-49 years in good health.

The CDR3, as DNA: TGCAGTGCTAGATCCGGGACAGGGGGGCAATTGCCCCAGCATTTT. It is translated as CSARSGTGGQLPQHF. This chain connects TRBV20-1 to TRBJ1-5; 11 bases match TRBD1. V lost 2 bases to trimming and J lost 9 bases; unmatched junction nucleotides: 9. The length of the CDR3 is 15 residues. CDR1 and CDR2 from the germline V gene are DFQATT and SNEGSKA (reference sequence).